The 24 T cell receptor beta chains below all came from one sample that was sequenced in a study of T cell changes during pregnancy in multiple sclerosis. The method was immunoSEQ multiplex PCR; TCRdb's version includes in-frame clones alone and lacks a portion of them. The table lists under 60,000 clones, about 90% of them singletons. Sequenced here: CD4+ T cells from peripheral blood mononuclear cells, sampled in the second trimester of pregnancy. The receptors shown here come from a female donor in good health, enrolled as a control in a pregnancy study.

CDR3 residues: CASSQAAQRGDYNEQFF. CDR3 sequence (DNA): TGTGCCAGCAGCCAAGCGGCCCAGCGGGGGGACTACAATGAGCAGTTCTTC. This sequence joins TRBV4-2 and TRBJ2-1; 9 bases map to TRBD2. Germline V gene sequence: CDR1 LGHNA, CDR2 YNFKEQ. The trim removed 1 base at V and 3 bases at J, leaving 7 bases unmatched. This CDR3 has 17 residues.

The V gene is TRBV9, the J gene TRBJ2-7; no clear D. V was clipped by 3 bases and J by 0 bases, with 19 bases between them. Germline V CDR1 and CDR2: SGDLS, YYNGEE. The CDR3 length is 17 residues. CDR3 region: CASSAGTLAVSSYEQYF. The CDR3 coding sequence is TGTGCCAGCAGCGCCGGAACCTTGGCGGTGAGCTCCTACGAGCAGTACTTC.

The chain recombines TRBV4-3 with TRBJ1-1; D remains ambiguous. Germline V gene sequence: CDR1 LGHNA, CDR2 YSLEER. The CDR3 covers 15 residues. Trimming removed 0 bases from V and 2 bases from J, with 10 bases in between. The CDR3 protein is CASSQEGRFNTEAFF. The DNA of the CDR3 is TGCGCCAGCAGCCAAGAGGGCAGGTTCAACACTGAAGCTTTCTTT.

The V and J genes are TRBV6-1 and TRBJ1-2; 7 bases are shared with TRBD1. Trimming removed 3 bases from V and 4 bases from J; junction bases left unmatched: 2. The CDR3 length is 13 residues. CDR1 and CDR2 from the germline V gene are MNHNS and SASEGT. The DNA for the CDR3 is TGTGCCAGCAGTGACGGACAGGCCTATGGCTACACCTTC. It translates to CASSDGQAYGYTF.

As DNA, the CDR3 is TGTGCTAGTGGAGAGGTAAACACTGAAGCTTTCTTT. Protein product: CASGEVNTEAFF. This chain connects TRBV12-5 to TRBJ1-1; the D is unclear. This CDR3 region has 12 residues. V gave up 6 bases and J gave up 2 bases, with 7 bases separating them. Germline V CDR1 and CDR2: LGHNT, FRNRAP.

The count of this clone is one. CDR3 region: CASSLSGGQIYGYTF. In DNA form, the CDR3 reads TGTGCCAGCAGTTTATCCGGAGGTCAGATCTATGGCTACACCTTC. This chain links TRBV27 with TRBJ1-2; unclear D gene. Germline V CDR1 and CDR2: MNHEY, SMNVEV (reference sequence). V was pared by 0 bases and J by 4 bases, with 12 bases between. This CDR3 region has 15 residues.

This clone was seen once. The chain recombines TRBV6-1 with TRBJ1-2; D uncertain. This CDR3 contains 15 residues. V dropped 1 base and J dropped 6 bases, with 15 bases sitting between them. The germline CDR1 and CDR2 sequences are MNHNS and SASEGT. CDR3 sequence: CASSEENGSVNGYTF. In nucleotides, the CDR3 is TGTGCCAGCAGTGAAGAGAACGGGAGTGTCAATGGCTACACCTTC.

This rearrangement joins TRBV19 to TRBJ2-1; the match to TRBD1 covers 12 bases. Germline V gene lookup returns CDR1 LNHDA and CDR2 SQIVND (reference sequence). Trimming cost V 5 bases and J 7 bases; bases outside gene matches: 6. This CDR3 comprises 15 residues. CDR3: CASSGTGGLMNEQFF. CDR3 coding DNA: TGTGCCAGTAGTGGGACAGGGGGCCTGATGAATGAGCAGTTCTTC. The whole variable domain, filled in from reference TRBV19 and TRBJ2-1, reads DGGITQSPKYLFRKEGQNVTLSCEQNLNHDAMYWYRQDPGQGLRLIYYSQIVNDFQKGDIAEGYSVSREKKESFPLTVTSAQKNPTAFYLCASSGTGGLMNEQFFGPGTRLTVL.

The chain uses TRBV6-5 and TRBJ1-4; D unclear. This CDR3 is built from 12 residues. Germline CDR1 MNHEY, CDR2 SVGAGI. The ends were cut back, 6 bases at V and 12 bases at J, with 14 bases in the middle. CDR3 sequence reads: CASSPGRQELFF. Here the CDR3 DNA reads TGTGCCAGCAGCCCCGGCCGTCAGGAACTGTTTTTT.

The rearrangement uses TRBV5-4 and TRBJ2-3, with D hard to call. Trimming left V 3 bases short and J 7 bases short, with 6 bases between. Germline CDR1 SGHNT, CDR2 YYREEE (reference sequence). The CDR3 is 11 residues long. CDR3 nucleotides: TGTGCCAGCAGCTCTTCCTATACGCAGTATTTT. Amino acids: CASSSSYTQYF.

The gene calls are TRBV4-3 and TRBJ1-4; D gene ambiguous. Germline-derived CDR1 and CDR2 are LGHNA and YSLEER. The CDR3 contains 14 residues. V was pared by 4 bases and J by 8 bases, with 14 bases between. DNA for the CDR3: TGCGCCAGCAGCCCTACCAAATTCTTAGAAAAACTGTTTTTT. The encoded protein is CASSPTKFLEKLFF.

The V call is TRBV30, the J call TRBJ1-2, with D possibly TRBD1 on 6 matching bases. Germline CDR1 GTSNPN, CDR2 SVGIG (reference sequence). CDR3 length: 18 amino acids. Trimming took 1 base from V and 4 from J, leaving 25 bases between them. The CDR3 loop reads CAWSATGDWVHLLYGYTF. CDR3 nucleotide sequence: TGTGCCTGGAGTGCGACAGGAGATTGGGTTCATCTTCTCTATGGCTACACCTTC.

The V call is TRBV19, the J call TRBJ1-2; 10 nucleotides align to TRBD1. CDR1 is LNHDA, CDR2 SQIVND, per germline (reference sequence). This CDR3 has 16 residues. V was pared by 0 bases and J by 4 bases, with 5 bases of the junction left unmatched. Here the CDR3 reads CASSIDGQGGGYGYTF. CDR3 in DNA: TGTGCCAGTAGTATAGACGGACAGGGGGGGGGCTATGGCTACACCTTC.

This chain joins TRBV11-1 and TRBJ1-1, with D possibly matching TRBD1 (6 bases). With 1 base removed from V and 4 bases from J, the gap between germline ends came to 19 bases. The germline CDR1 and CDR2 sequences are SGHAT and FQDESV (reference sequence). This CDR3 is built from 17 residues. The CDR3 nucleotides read TGTGCCAGCAGCTTAGAAGTATCGGGGAGAGGGGGCACTGAAGCTTTCTTT. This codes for CASSLEVSGRGGTEAFF.

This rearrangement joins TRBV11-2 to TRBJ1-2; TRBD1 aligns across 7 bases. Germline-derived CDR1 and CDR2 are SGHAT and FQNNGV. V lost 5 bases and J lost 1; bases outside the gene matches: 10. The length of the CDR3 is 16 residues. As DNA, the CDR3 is TGTGCCAGCAGCCACTTATTGACAGGGAATAACTATGGCTACACCTTC. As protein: CASSHLLTGNNYGYTF.

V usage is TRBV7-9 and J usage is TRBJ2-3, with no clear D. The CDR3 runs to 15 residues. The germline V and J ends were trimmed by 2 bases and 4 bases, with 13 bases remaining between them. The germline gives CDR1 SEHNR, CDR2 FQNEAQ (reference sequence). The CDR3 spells CASSLWVSDSDTQYF. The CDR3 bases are TGTGCCAGCAGCTTATGGGTCAGCGACTCAGATACGCAGTATTTT.

CDR3 sequence (DNA): TGTGCCAGCAGTGACCCCACAGGGCCTAGCTCTGGAAACACCATATATTTT. This codes for CASSDPTGPSSGNTIYF. This sequence joins TRBV2 and TRBJ1-3; TRBD1 might be the D (6 bases). V lost 3 bases, J lost 0 bases, and 15 bases lay in between. The CDR3 loop spans 17 amino acids. Germline CDR1 SNHLY, CDR2 FYNNEI. The entire variable domain, with the rest obtained from reference TRBV2 and TRBJ1-3, is as follows: EPEVTQTPSHQVTQMGQEVILRCVPISNHLYFYWYRQILGQKVEFLVSFYNNEISEKSEIFDDQFSVERPDGSNFTLKIRSTKLEDSAMYFCASSDPTGPSSGNTIYFGEGSWLTVV.

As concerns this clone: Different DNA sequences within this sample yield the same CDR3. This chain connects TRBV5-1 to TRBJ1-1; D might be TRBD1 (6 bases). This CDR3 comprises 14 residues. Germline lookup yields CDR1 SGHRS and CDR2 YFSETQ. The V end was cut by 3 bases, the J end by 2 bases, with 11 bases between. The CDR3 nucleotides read TGCGCCAGCAGCTCAGGACAGCCTAACACTGAAGCTTTCTTT. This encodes CASSSGQPNTEAFF.

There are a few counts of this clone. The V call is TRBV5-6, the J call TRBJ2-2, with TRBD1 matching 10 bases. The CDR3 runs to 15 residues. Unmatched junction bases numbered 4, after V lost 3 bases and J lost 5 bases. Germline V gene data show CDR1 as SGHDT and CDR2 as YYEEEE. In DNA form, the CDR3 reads TGTGCCAGCAGCTCCGGGACAGGGGCGACCGGGGAGCTGTTTTTT. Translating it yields CASSSGTGATGELFF. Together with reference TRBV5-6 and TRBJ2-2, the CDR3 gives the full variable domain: DAGVTQSPTHLIKTRGQQVTLRCSPKSGHDTVSWYQQALGQGPQFIFQYYEEEERQRGNFPDRFSGHQFPNYSSELNVNALLLGDSALYLCASSSGTGATGELFFGEGSRLTVL.

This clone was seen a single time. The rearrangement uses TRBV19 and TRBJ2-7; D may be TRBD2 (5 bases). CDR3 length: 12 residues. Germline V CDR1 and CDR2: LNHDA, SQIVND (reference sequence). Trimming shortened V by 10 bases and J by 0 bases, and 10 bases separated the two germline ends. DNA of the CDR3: TGTGCCACAGAGGGCGACTCCTACGAGCAGTACTTC. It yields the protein CATEGDSYEQYF.

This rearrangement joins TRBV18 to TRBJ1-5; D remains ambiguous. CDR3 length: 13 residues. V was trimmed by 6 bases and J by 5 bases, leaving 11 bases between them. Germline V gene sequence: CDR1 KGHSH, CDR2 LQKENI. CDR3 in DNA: TGTGCCAGCTCCGTGGAGATGGATCAGCCCCAGCATTTT. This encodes CASSVEMDQPQHF.

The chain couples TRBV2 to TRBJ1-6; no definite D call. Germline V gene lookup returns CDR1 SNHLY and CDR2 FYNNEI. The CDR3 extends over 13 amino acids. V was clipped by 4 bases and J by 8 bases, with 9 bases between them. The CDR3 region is CASSGAPDSPLHF. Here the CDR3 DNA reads TGTGCCAGCAGTGGGGCCCCAGATTCACCCCTCCACTTT. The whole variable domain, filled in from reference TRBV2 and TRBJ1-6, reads EPEVTQTPSHQVTQMGQEVILRCVPISNHLYFYWYRQILGQKVEFLVSFYNNEISEKSEIFDDQFSVERPDGSNFTLKIRSTKLEDSAMYFCASSGAPDSPLHFGNGTRLTVT.

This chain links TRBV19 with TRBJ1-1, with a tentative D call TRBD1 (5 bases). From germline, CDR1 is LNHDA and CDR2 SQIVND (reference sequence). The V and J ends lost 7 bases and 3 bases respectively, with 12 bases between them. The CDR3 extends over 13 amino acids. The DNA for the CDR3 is TGTGCCAGTAAGTCCAGCAGGGACACTGAAGCTTTCTTT. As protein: CASKSSRDTEAFF.

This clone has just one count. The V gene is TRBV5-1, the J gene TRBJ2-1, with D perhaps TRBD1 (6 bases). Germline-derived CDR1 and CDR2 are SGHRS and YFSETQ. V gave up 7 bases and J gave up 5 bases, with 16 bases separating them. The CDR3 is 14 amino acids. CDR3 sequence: CASREQGNHNEQFF. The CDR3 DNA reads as TGCGCCAGCCGGGAACAGGGAAACCACAATGAGCAGTTCTTC.